This TCR beta chain was obtained from a study of CXCR3-negative and CXCR3-positive naive CD8 T cells. Overall study findings and caveats: The naive subsets expressed comparable surface CD5, and the authors inferred TCR strength from TRB CDR3 properties.

The length of the CDR3 is 18 residues. Libraries of TRB cDNA were made by 5' RACE and carried UMIs. Reanalyzing the 5' RACE reads, TCRdb keeps one entry per CDR3 protein, without DNA. The specimen's table records about 62,000 distinct CDR3 sequences. Note on this clonotype: Antigen specificity is unknown.

Sequenced input: naive CXCR3- CD8+ T cells from blood. Stated subset: CD45RO-CCR7+CD27+CD95- naive CD8+ T cells lacking CXCR3 (TNR3-). The J gene is TRBJ2-7, the V gene TRBV21-1. TRBV21-1 constitutes a pseudogene. This receptor was obtained from a human donor in good health. Some clones in this sample may be carry-over from other donors' samples. The CDR3 reads CASSITSARTDLSYEQYF.